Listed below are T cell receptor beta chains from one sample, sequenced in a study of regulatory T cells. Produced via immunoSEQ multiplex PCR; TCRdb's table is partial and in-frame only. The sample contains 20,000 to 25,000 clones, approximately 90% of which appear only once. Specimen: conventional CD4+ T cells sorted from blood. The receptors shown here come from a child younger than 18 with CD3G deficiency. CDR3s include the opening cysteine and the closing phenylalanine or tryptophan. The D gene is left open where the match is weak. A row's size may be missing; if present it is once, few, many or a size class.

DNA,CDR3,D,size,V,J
TGTGCCAGTGGATCTGACAGGGAGAGCTCTGGAAACACCATATATTTT,CASGSDRESSGNTIYF,TRBD1,-,TRBV19,TRBJ1-3
TGCGCCAGCAGTGAGATGACAGGTCGAAATGAGCAGTACTTC,CASSEMTGRNEQYF,-,-,TRBV10-2,TRBJ2-7
TGTGCCAGCAGACCCCTCGGAAGGACAGCCAACTATGGCTACACCTTC,CASRPLGRTANYGYTF,-,-,TRBV28,TRBJ1-2
TGTGCCAGTAGTATTGGAGGAGCAGATACGCAGTATTTT,CASSIGGADTQYF,-,-,TRBV19,TRBJ2-3
TGTGCCAGCAGCACCCATTACACCGGGGAGCTGTTTTTT,CASSTHYTGELFF,-,-,TRBV7-2,TRBJ2-2
TGTGCCAGCAGGAGGGCAGGAGAAACCCTCGGCTACACCTTC,CASRRAGETLGYTF,-,-,TRBV6-1,TRBJ1-2
TGTGCCAGCAGTGAAGGGACAAAAAACTACGAGCAGTACTTC,CASSEGTKNYEQYF,-,-,TRBV6-1,TRBJ2-7
TGTGCCAGCAGGTCAGGGAAAGCTCGCGAGCAGTACTTC,CASRSGKAREQYF,-,-,TRBV6-6,TRBJ2-7
TGCGCCAGCAGCCAAGACCTAGCCAAAAACATTCAGTACTTC,CASSQDLAKNIQYF,-,-,TRBV4-1,TRBJ2-4
TGTGCCACCAGCAGAGATGTCCAGGGCCACCGGTCGTTGGGAGCATACTACGAGCAGTACTTC,CATSRDVQGHRSLGAYYEQYF,-,-,TRBV15,TRBJ2-7
TGCGCCAGCAGTTATTACAGGGGAGGTGGCTACACCTTC,CASSYYRGGGYTF,TRBD1,-,TRBV5-1,TRBJ1-2
TGCGCCAGCAGCAAGGGGGACAGCCGTACTTACGAGCAGTACTTC,CASSKGDSRTYEQYF,TRBD1,-,TRBV5-1,TRBJ2-7
TGCGCCAGCAGCTACGGAGGGGGGGGAAAGAGTGAGACCCAGTACTTC,CASSYGGGGKSETQYF,-,few,TRBV5-1,TRBJ2-5
TGTGCCAGCAGCTCGGGACGGAGCTCCTACGAGCAGTACTTC,CASSSGRSSYEQYF,-,-,TRBV7-9,TRBJ2-7
TGCGCCAGCAGCCCGGGGACTAGCGGACGCACAGATACGCAGTATTTT,CASSPGTSGRTDTQYF,TRBD2,-,TRBV5-1,TRBJ2-3
TGCGCCAGCAGTTTAGGTGGGGGGAACATTCAGTACTTC,CASSLGGGNIQYF,-,-,TRBV10-2,TRBJ2-4
TGCAGTGCAGACCACGCAGATACGCAGTATTTT,CSADHADTQYF,-,-,TRBV20-1,TRBJ2-3
TGTGCCAGCAGCTCCGCGGATACGCAGTATTTT,CASSSADTQYF,-,-,TRBV28,TRBJ2-3
TGTGCCAGCAGTGGGATAACGGGACTAGCGGGAGAGACCCAGTACTTC,CASSGITGLAGETQYF,TRBD2,once,TRBV28,TRBJ2-5
TGTGCCAGCATTAACCTAGCGGGAGGATTCGAGCAGTACTTC,CASINLAGGFEQYF,TRBD2,-,TRBV6-1,TRBJ2-7
TGTGCCAGCAGCTTATTTACCGGGATAGAGACCCAGTACTTC,CASSLFTGIETQYF,-,-,TRBV7-9,TRBJ2-5
TGTGCCAGCAGTGGGGAGGGGGAGCTGTTTTTT,CASSGEGELFF,-,-,TRBV28,TRBJ2-2
TGTGCCAGCAGCCCCTCCGGAGTGAGGAATGAGCAGTTCTTC,CASSPSGVRNEQFF,-,-,TRBV7-9,TRBJ2-1
TGTGCCAGCAGCTCCTTAGCGGGAGGGCCCACCAAAGAGCAGTTCTTC,CASSSLAGGPTKEQFF,TRBD2,-,TRBV7-8,TRBJ2-1
TGTGCCAGCAGGTCCCGGGACAGGGGCACTGAAGCTTTCTTT,CASRSRDRGTEAFF,TRBD1,once,TRBV6-9,TRBJ1-1
TGTGCCAGCAGAGCGAGGGACTACGCGGACGAGCAGTACTTC,CASRARDYADEQYF,TRBD2,-,TRBV6-1,TRBJ2-7
TGTGCCAGCAGCGCACTCCAAGGGCTGGCCACTGAAGCTTTCTTT,CASSALQGLATEAFF,-,-,TRBV6-1,TRBJ1-1
TGTGCCAGCAGTTTGGCTAGCGGGAGATACAATGAGCAGTTCTTC,CASSLASGRYNEQFF,TRBD2,-,TRBV28,TRBJ2-1
TGTGCCAGCAGTTATACTGCAGCCAAAAACATTCAGTACTTC,CASSYTAAKNIQYF,-,once,TRBV10-3,TRBJ2-4
TGTGCCAGCAGTGAAGCCCGACAGGGGACCGGGGAGCTGTTTTTT,CASSEARQGTGELFF,TRBD1,-,TRBV6-1,TRBJ2-2
TGTGCCAGTAGCCTCGGACGGGAGAACACTGAAGCTTTCTTT,CASSLGRENTEAFF,-,-,TRBV19,TRBJ1-1
TGTGCCAGCAGCTTAGCGCTTCCGGGTCCCGAGCAGTACTTC,CASSLALPGPEQYF,-,-,TRBV7-9,TRBJ2-7
TGTGCCAGCTCACCGGTTAAGGGCGCAGATACGCAGTATTTT,CASSPVKGADTQYF,-,-,TRBV18,TRBJ2-3
TGCGCCAGCAGCCTCGATTGGAGCACTGAAGCTTTCTTT,CASSLDWSTEAFF,-,-,TRBV5-1,TRBJ1-1
TGTGCCAGCAGCGTAGGAGAGATAACAGATACGCAGTATTTT,CASSVGEITDTQYF,-,-,TRBV7-8,TRBJ2-3
TGTGCCAGCAGTGGTGGACAGCTAGCCAAAAACATTCAGTACTTC,CASSGGQLAKNIQYF,-,-,TRBV28,TRBJ2-4
TGTGCCAGCAGTTTAACCAGCCCGAAGACTGAAGCTTTCTTT,CASSLTSPKTEAFF,-,-,TRBV28,TRBJ1-1
TGTGCCACCAGCAGAGATGCCGGCTCTGGAAACACCATATATTTT,CATSRDAGSGNTIYF,-,once,TRBV15,TRBJ1-3
TGTGCCAGCAGCTTAGATGGCTATCTTATGGAGACCCAGTACTTC,CASSLDGYLMETQYF,-,-,TRBV7-9,TRBJ2-5
TGCGCCAGCAGCTTGGGGCAGGTCTGGTCCGGGGCCAACGTCCTGACTTTC,CASSLGQVWSGANVLTF,-,-,TRBV5-1,TRBJ2-6
TGTGCCAGCAGTGAAGCGATAGCGGGGTTCTACGAGCAGTACTTC,CASSEAIAGFYEQYF,TRBD2,once,TRBV6-1,TRBJ2-7
TGTGCCAGCAGTCTAACATGGGGGACAGATACGCAGTATTTT,CASSLTWGTDTQYF,-,-,TRBV28,TRBJ2-3
TGCGCCAGCAGCTTGACGGAGAGCACTGAAGCTTTCTTT,CASSLTESTEAFF,-,-,TRBV5-1,TRBJ1-1
TGTGCCAGCAGTGAAGGGGGGACTAACTACGAGCAGTACTTC,CASSEGGTNYEQYF,TRBD2,-,TRBV6-1,TRBJ2-7
TGTGCCAGCAGTTTTAAGGGTGGCAGAGGTTACGAGCAGTACTTC,CASSFKGGRGYEQYF,-,-,TRBV27,TRBJ2-7
TGCAGTGCTAGCAGGGGATTTGAGCAGTTCTTC,CSASRGFEQFF,-,once,TRBV20-1,TRBJ2-1
TGTGCCAGCAGTATCGGGGGGAGGGATACGCAGTATTTT,CASSIGGRDTQYF,TRBD2,-,TRBV28,TRBJ2-3
TGTGCCAGCAGCCCTGCGGCCAGGAACACTGAAGCTTTCTTT,CASSPAARNTEAFF,-,-,TRBV6-1,TRBJ1-1
TGTGCCAGCAGCAGTCGGGGGCAAGCTAACTATGGCTACACCTTC,CASSSRGQANYGYTF,-,few,TRBV21-1,TRBJ1-2